What follows is one TCR beta chain and its context. CDR3 length equals 14 residues. Germline trimming cut 5 bases from V and 2 bases from J; bases unmatched to any gene: 5. Germline CDR1 and CDR2: SGHVS and FQNEAQ. This record comes from a study of blood T cell repertoires in COVID-19. As for the study in general: Sources were T cells, B-cell-depleted T cells, or PBMCs; the material itself was cDNA or gDNA.

Under the authors' procedure: Amplification with reference gene primers provided the estimates of nucleated cell counts. Sequencing used immunoSEQ multiplex PCR; TCRdb keeps in-frame clones, though not all of them. V and J calls and clone size are those listed in that table; D and trimming were worked out from the DNA. Of nearly 35,000 clones in the sample, around 87% were seen once. This rearrangement joins TRBV7-8 to TRBJ2-7; 8 bases align to TRBD1. The receptor comes from a man between 65 and 85 years old with acute or convalescent COVID-19. Source material: peripheral blood. DNA of the CDR3: TGTGCCAGCAGCGACGGACAGGGTCCCTACGAGCAGTACTTC. As protein: CASSDGQGPYEQYF.